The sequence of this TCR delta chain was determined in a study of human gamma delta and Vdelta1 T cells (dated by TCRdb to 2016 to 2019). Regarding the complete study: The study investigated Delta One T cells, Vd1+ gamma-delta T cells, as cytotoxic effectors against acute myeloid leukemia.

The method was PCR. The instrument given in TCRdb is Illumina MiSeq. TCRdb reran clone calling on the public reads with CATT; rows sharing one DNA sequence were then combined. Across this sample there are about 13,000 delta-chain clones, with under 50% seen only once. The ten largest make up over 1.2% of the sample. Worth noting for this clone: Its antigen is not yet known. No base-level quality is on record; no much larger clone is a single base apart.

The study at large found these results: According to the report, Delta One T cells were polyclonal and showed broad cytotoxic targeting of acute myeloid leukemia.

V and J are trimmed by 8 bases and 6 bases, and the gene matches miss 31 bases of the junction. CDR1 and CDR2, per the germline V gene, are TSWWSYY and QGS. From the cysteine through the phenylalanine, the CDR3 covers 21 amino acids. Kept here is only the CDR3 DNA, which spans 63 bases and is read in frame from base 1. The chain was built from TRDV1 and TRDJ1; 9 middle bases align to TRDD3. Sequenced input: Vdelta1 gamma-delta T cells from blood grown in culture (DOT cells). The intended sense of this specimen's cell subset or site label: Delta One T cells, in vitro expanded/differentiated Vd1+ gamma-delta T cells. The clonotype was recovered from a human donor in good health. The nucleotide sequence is TGTGCTCTTCCCACCGGCTCTGTACTGGGGGAGAAACCTGGGCTGGAGAATAAACTCATCTTT. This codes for CALPTGSVLGEKPGLENKLIF.